This TCR beta chain is drawn from a study of OX40 agonist ivuxolimab in advanced cancers. Sequencing used immunoSEQ multiplex PCR; TCRdb keeps in-frame clones, though not all of them. The data show some 25,000 clones, roughly 76% seen once. This clone came up once. Trimming cost V 0 bases and J 5 bases, with 9 bases left between them. Germline CDR1 reads SGDLS; CDR2 reads YYNGEE. This CDR3 has 14 amino acids. The chain carries TRBV9 and TRBJ2-1, with D maybe TRBD1 (6 bases). The receptor's source is an adult with an advanced solid tumor such as melanoma, head and neck, liver or kidney cancer. The sample consisted of CD4+ or CD8+ T cells sorted from blood, taken in a trial of the OX40 agonist ivuxolimab. In DNA, the CDR3 is TGTGCCAGCAGCGTAGACAGGGTAGACAATGAGCAGTTCTTC. It specifies CASSVDRVDNEQFF.